This T cell receptor (beta chain) was sequenced during a study of breast tumors, draining lymph nodes, adjacent tissues (dated by TCRdb to 2016 to 2017). At the level of the whole study: In breast cancer patients, the study compared the TCR beta repertoires of tumor, adjacent nontumor tissue and axillary lymph nodes. In human breast cancer, the study set out to assess how tumor, surrounding tissue and draining lymph node repertoires relate to one another and whether T cells might be exchanged between them. Broad study findings and their caveats: The similarity between tumor and nontumor tissue repertoires was significantly greater in luminal-like breast cancer than in basal-like breast cancer. The study presented the conclusion that tumor T cells originate in lymph nodes as consistent with a hypothesis, not as something directly demonstrated. T-cell repertoire diversity in tumors was found to be lower than in lymph nodes but higher than in nontumor tissue, and preferential V and J gene usage was observed. A scenario in which most tumor T cells derive from the lymph node and then expand within tumor tissue was judged to be consistent with the data.

Instrument on record: Illumina HiSeq 2000. Multiplex PCR amplification was used to generate the TCR beta chain libraries. The amplified TCR beta chain products were analyzed by high-throughput sequencing. TCRdb's own reprocessing of the public reads used fastp at Q25 and MiXCR and kept productive beta chains. One record per CDR3 amino acid sequence lists the most common genes and DNA. The sample yields 200,000 to 300,000 distinct CDR3 sequences; roughly 30% were counted once. The top ten hold 0.85% to 1.3% of the sample. The CDR3 measures 11 amino acids from cysteine to phenylalanine. Left in the record is the CDR3 DNA by itself, 33 bases read in frame from the first base. Reading the germline V gene gives CDR1 SNHLY and CDR2 FYNNEI. At the junction V is shortened by 7 bases and J by 5 bases, with 8 bases in between. Lymph node samples were obtained from the axillary draining lymph nodes of breast cancer patients.

This clonotype occurred a few times. It lacks a known antigen. Per-nucleotide qualities are absent, and no much larger clonotype sits a single base away. The clonotype was recovered from a female donor with breast cancer. Some clones in this sample may be carry-over from other donors' samples. Recombination joined TRBV2 with TRBJ1-1; the D segment cannot be called with confidence. Sequenced: axillary lymph node tissue. The DNA reads TGTGCCAGCAAGAGGGAAACTGAAGCTTTCTTT. Its protein is CASKRETEAFF.